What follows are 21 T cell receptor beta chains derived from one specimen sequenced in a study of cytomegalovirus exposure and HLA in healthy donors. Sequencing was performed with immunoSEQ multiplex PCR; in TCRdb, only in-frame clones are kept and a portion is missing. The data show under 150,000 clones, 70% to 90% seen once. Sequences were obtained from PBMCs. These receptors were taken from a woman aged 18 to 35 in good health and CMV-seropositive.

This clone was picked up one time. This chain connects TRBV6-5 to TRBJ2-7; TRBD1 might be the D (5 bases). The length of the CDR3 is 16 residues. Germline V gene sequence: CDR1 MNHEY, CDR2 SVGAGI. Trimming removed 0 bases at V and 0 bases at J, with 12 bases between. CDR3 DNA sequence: TGTGCCAGCAGTTACTCGAGGAAGGGGCCCTCCTACGAGCAGTACTTC. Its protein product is CASSYSRKGPSYEQYF.

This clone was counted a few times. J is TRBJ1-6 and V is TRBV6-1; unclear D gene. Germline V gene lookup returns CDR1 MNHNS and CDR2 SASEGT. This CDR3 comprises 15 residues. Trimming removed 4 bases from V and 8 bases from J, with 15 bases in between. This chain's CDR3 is CASSAVEGDHSPLHF. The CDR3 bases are TGTGCCAGCAGTGCGGTGGAGGGAGATCATTCACCCCTCCACTTT.

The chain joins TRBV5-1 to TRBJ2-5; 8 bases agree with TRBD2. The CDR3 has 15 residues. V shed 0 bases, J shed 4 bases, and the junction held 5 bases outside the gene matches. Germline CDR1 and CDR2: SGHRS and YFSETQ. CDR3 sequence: CASSLESGSTETQYF. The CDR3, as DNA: TGCGCCAGCAGCTTGGAAAGCGGGAGCACAGAGACCCAGTACTTC.

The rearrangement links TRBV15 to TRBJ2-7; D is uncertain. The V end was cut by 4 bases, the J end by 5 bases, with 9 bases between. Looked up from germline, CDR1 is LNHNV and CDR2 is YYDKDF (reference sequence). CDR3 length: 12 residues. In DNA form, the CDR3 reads TGTGCCACCAGCATCCGGCGGAACGAGCAGTACTTC. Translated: CATSIRRNEQYF.

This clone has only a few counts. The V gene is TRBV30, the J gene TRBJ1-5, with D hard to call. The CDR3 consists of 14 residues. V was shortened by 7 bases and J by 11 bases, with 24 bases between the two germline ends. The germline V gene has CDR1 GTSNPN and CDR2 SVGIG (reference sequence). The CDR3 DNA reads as TGTGCCTTCCAGCCTGCAGGCCTATTTATTACCCAGCATTTT. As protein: CAFQPAGLFITQHF.

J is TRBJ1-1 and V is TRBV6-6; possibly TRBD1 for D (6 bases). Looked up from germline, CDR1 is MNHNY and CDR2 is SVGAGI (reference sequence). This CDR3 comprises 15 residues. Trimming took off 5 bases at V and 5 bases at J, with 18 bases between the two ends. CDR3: CASSGGRGGGTEAFF. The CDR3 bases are TGTGCCAGCAGTGGTGGGCGAGGGGGGGGGACTGAAGCTTTCTTT.

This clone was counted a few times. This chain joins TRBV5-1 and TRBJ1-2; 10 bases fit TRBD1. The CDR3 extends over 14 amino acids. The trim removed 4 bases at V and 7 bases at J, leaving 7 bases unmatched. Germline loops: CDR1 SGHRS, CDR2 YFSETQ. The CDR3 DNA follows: TGCGCCAGCAGCCCGGGACAGGGGATGGGTGGCTACACCTTC. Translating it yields CASSPGQGMGGYTF.

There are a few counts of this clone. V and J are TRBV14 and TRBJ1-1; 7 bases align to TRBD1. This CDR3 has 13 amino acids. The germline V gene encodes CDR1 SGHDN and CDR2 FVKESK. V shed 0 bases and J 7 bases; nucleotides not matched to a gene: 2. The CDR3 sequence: CASSQETGSEAFF. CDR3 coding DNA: TGTGCCAGCAGCCAAGAGACAGGGAGTGAAGCTTTCTTT.

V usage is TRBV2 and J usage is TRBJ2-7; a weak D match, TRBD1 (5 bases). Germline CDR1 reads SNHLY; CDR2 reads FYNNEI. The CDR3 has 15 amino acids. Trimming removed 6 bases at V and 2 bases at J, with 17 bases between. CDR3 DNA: TGTGCCAGCAGCTCGACAGCCATTTCCCCCTACGAGCAGTACTTC. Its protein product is CASSSTAISPYEQYF.

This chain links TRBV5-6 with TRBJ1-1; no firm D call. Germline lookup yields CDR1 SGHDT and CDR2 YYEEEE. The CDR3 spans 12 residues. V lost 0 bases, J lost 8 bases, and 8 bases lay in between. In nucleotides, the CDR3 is TGTGCCAGCAGCTTGGTTAGGAGCGAAGCTTTCTTT. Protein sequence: CASSLVRSEAFF.

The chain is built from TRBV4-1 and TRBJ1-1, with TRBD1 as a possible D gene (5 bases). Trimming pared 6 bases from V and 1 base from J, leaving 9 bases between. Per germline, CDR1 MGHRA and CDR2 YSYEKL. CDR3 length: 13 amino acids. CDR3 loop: CASRQARNTEAFF. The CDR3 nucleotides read TGCGCCAGCAGACAGGCCCGGAACACTGAAGCTTTCTTT.

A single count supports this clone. Written as DNA, the CDR3 is TGTGCCAGCAGCCCCAAGCGGGGAGGGGATACGCAGTATTTT. This translates into CASSPKRGGDTQYF. V gene TRBV7-3 combines with J gene TRBJ2-3, with 7 bases aligning to TRBD2. The J segment lost 6 bases and the V segment lost 5 bases, leaving 8 bases of the junction unmatched. The germline CDR1 and CDR2 sequences are SGHTA and FQGTGA. The CDR3 loop spans 14 amino acids.

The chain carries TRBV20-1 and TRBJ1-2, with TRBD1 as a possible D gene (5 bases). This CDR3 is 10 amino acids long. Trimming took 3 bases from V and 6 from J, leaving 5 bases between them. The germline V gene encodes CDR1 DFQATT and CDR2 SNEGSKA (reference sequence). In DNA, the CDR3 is TGCAGTGCTAGGACAGATGGCTACACCTTC. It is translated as CSARTDGYTF.

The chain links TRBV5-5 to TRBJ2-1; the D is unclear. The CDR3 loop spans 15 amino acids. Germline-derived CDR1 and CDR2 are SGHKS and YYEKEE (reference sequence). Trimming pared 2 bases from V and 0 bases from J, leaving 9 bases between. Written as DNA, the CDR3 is TGTGCCAGCAGCTTACGGTTTAGCTCCTACAATGAGCAGTTCTTC. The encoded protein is CASSLRFSSYNEQFF.

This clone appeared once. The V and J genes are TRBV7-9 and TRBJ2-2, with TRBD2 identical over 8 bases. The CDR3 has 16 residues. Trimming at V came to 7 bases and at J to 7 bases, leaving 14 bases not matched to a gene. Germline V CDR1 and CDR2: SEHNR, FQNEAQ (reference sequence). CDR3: CASTLWTSSIGGELFF. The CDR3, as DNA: TGTGCCAGCACCCTCTGGACTAGCTCGATCGGCGGGGAGCTGTTTTTT. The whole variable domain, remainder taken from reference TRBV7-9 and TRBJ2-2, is DTGVSQNPRHKITKRGQNVTFRCDPISEHNRLYWYRQTLGQGPEFLTYFQNEAQLEKSRLLSDRFSAERPKGSFSTLEIQRTEQGDSAMYLCASTLWTSSIGGELFFGEGSRLTVL.

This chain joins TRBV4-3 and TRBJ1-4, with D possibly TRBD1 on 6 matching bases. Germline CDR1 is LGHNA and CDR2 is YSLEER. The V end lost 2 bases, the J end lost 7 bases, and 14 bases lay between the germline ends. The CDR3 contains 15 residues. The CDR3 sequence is CASSQTGTFGEKLFF. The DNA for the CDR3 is TGCGCCAGCAGCCAAACCGGGACATTTGGTGAAAAACTGTTTTTT.

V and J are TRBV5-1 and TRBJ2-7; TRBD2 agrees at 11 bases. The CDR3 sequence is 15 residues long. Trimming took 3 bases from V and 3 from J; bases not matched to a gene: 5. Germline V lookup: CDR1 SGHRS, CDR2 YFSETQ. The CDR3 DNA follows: TGCGCCAGCAGCTCTATAACTAGCGGGAGCTACGAGCAGTACTTC. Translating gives CASSSITSGSYEQYF.

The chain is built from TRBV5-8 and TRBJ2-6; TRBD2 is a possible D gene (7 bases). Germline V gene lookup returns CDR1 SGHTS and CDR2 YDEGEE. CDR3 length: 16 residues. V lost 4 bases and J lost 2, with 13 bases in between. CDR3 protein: CASSPWGGTGANVLTF. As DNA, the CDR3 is TGTGCCAGCAGCCCCTGGGGGGGCACTGGGGCCAACGTCCTGACTTTC.

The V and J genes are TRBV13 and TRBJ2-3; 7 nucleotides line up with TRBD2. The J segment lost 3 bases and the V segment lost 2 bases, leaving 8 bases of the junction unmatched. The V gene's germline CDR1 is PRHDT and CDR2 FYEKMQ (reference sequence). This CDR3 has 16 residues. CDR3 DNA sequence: TGTGCCAGCAGCTTAAGGGGCGGGGGACTAACAGATACGCAGTATTTT. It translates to CASSLRGGGLTDTQYF. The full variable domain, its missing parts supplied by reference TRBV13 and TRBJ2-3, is AAGVIQSPRHLIKEKRETATLKCYPIPRHDTVYWYQQGPGQDPQFLISFYEKMQSDKGSIPDRFSAQQFSDYHSELNMSSLELGDSALYFCASSLRGGGLTDTQYFGPGTRLTVL.

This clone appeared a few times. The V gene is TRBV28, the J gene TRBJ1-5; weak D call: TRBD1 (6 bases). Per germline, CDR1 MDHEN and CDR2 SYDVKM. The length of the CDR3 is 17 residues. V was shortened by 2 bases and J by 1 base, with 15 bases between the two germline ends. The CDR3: CASSLPIGGGSNQPQHF. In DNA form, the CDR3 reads TGTGCCAGCAGTTTACCTATTGGGGGCGGAAGCAATCAGCCCCAGCATTTT.

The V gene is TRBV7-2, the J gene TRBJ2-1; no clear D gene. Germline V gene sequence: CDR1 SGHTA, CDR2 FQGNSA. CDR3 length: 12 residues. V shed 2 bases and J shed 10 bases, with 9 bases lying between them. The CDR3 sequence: CASSLRGWEQFF. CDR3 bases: TGTGCCAGCAGCTTAAGAGGATGGGAGCAGTTCTTC.